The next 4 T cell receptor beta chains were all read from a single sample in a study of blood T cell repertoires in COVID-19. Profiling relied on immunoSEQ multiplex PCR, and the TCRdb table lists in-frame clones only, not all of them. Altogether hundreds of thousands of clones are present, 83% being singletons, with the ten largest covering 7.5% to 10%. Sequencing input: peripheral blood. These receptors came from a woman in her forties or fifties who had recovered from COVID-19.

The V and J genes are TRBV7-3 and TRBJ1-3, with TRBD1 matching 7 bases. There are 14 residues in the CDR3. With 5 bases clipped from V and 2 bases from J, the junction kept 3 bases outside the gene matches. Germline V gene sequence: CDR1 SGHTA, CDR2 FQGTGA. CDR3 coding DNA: TGTGCCAGCAGCCAGGGGACAGCTGGAAACACCATATATTTT. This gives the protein CASSQGTAGNTIYF. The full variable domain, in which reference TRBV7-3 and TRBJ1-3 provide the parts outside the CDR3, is GAGVSQTPSNKVTEKGKYVELRCDPISGHTALYWYRQSLGQGPEFLIYFQGTGAADDSGLPNDRFFAVRPEGSVSTLKIQRTERGDSAVYLCASSQGTAGNTIYFGEGSWLTVV.

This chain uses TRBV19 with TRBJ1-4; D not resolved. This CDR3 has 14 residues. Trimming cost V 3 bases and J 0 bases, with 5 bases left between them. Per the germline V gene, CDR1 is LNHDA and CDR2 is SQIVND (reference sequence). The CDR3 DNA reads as TGTGCCAGTAGTATTCTAACAACTAATGAAAAACTGTTTTTT. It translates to CASSILTTNEKLFF.

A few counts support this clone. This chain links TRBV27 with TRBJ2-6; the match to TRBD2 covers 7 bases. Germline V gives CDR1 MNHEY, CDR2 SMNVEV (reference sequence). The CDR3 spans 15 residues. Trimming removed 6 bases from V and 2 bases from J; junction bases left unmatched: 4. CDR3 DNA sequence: TGTGCCAGCAGCTTCGGACTAGCTGGGGCCAACGTCCTGACTTTC. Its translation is CASSFGLAGANVLTF.

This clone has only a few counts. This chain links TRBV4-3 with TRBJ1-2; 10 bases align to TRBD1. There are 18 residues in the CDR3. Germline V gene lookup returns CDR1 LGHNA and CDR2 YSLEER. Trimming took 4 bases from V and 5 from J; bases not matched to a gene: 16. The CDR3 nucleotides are TGCGCCAGCAGCCGCGCTTCTGGGGGGGACAGGGGAGATTATGGCTACACCTTC. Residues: CASSRASGGDRGDYGYTF.